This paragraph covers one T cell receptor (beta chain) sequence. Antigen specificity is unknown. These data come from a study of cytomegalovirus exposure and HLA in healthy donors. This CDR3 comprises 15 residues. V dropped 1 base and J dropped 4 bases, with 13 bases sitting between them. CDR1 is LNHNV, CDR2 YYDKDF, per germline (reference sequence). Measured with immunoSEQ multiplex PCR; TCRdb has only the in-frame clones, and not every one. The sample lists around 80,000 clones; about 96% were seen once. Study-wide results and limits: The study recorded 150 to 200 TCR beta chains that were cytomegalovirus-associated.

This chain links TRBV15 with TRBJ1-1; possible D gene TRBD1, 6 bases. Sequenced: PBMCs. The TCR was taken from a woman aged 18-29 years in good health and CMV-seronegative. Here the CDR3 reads CATSRAGQLGTEAFF. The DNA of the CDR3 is TGTGCCACCAGCAGAGCTGGACAGCTGGGCACTGAAGCTTTCTTT. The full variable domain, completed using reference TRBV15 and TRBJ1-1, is DAMVIQNPRYQVTQFGKPVTLSCSQTLNHNVMYWYQQKSSQAPKLLFHYYDKDFNNEADTPDNFQSRRPNTSFCFLDIRSPGLGDTAMYLCATSRAGQLGTEAFFGQGTRLTVV.